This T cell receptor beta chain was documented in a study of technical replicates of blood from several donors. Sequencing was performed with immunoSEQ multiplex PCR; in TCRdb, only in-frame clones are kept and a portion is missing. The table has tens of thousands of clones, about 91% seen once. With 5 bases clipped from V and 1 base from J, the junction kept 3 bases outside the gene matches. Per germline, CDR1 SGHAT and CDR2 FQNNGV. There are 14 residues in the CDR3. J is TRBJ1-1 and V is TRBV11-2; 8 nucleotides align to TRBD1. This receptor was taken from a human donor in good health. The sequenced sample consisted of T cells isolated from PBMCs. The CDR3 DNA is TGTGCCAGCAGCCTAGGGACAGGGAACACTGAAGCTTTCTTT. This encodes CASSLGTGNTEAFF.